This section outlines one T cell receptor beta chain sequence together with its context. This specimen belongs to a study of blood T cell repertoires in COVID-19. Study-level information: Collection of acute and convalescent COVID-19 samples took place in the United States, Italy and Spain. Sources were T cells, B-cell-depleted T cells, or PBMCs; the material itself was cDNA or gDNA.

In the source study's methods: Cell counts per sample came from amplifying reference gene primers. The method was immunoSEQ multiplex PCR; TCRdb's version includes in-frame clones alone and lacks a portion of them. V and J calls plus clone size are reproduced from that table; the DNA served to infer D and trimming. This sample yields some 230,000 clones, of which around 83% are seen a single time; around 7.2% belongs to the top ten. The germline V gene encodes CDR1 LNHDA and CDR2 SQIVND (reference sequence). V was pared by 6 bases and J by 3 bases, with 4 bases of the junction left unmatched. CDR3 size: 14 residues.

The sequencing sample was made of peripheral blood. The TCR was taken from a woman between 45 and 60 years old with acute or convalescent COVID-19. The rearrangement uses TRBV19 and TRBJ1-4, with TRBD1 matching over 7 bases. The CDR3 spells CASRNTGANEKLFF. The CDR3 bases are TGTGCCAGTAGGAATACAGGGGCTAATGAAAAACTGTTTTTT.